This TCR beta chain comes out of a study of CD8 T cells in Susac syndrome. There are 12 residues in the CDR3. Trimming took off 4 bases at V and 13 bases at J, with 11 bases between the two ends. Per germline, CDR1 SGHAT and CDR2 FQNNGV. It was with random hexamers that roughly 0.45 to 1 ug RNA was reverse transcribed. TCR beta CDR3 was amplified by immunoSEQ covering 54 Vbeta and 13 Jbeta. TCRdb analysed the immunoSEQ multiplex PCR reads with MiXCR anew, one entry per CDR3 protein. The data show approximately 270,000 distinct CDR3 sequences, around 93% seen once. TCR beta sequencing covered blood CD8+ and CD4+ T cells. The patients who served as multiple sclerosis controls were treatment-naive and had stable or active relapsing-remitting disease that fulfilled the revised McDonald criteria. The CD8+ and CD4+ T cells were isolated magnetically using a negative isolation approach, whereas the TEMRA cells were enriched by FACS.

The source material was CD4+ T cells from PBMCs. The genes are TRBV11-2 and TRBJ2-6; D gene ambiguous. The receptor was isolated from a human donor with multiple sclerosis. CDR3 in amino acids: CASSSYLRVLTF. The CDR3, as DNA: TGTGCCAGCAGCTCTTACTTAAGGGTCCTGACTTTC.